In its sample, the clone carrying this T cell receptor beta chain was seen a few times. With V trimmed by 1 base and J by 13 bases, 13 bases remained unmatched. This CDR3 is built from 16 residues. CDR1 and CDR2 from the germline V gene are LGHNA and YNFKEQ. This entry comes from a study of identical twins. TCRdb fed the 5' RACE reads into MiXCR, producing one record per CDR3 protein. Among 1.5 million or so distinct CDR3 sequences listed, about 32% were seen once. The clonotype was recovered from a newborn girl in good health. The gene calls are TRBV4-2 and TRBJ2-4; 10 bases are shared with TRBD2. The sequenced sample was cord blood. CDR3 sequence: CASSQALAGVWWEQYF. CDR3 in DNA: TGTGCCAGCAGCCAAGCCCTAGCGGGAGTCTGGTGGGAGCAGTACTTC.